The 10 T cell receptor beta chains given below trace back to one sample, sequenced in a study of cytomegalovirus exposure and HLA in healthy donors. Produced via immunoSEQ multiplex PCR; TCRdb's table is partial and in-frame only. The data show 100,000 to 150,000 clones, 85% to 90% seen once. The sample consisted of PBMCs. Receptors were obtained from a woman aged 18-29 years in good health and CMV-seronegative.

The chain employs TRBV28 and TRBJ1-2; tentative D call: TRBD1 (5 bases). CDR3 length equals 15 residues. Per germline, CDR1 MDHEN and CDR2 SYDVKM. The V and J ends lost 1 base and 6 bases respectively, with 15 bases between them. DNA for the CDR3: TGTGCCAGCAGTTTATTCGGCGGGGGGATAAATGGCTACACCTTC. Protein: CASSLFGGGINGYTF.

V usage is TRBV30 and J usage is TRBJ1-1; D is uncertain. CDR1 is GTSNPN, CDR2 SVGIG, per germline (reference sequence). The V end lost 5 bases, the J end lost 6 bases, and 16 bases lay between the germline ends. The CDR3 consists of 13 residues. CDR3 protein: CAWGLLRTAEAFF. For the CDR3, the DNA is TGTGCCTGGGGACTACTGCGGACCGCTGAAGCTTTCTTT.

The chain carries TRBV10-2 and TRBJ1-5; possible D gene TRBD1, 5 bases. V lost 3 bases, J lost 3 bases, and 9 bases lay in between. The CDR3 contains 14 residues. Germline values: CDR1 WSHSY, CDR2 SAAADI. CDR3 DNA sequence: TGCGCCAGCAGTGACAGGGAATTCAATCAGCCCCAGCATTTT. It specifies CASSDREFNQPQHF.

The chain carries TRBV27 and TRBJ1-1; weak D call: TRBD1 (5 bases). The V end lost 2 bases, the J end lost 0 bases, and 10 bases lay between the germline ends. The CDR3 consists of 15 residues. The germline V gene encodes CDR1 MNHEY and CDR2 SMNVEV (reference sequence). DNA for the CDR3: TGTGCCAGCAGTTTACGCGGGACCCTGAACACTGAAGCTTTCTTT. Translating gives CASSLRGTLNTEAFF.

The chain employs TRBV2 and TRBJ1-3, with D hard to call. Per germline, CDR1 SNHLY and CDR2 FYNNEI. Deletions cut 2 bases from V and 0 bases from J, with 8 bases between. The CDR3 extends over 15 amino acids. This chain's CDR3 is CASSELGSSGNTIYF. The DNA for the CDR3 is TGTGCCAGCAGTGAATTGGGCAGCTCTGGAAACACCATATATTTT.

The genes are TRBV30 and TRBJ2-5; TRBD2 matches 7 bases. Germline V gives CDR1 GTSNPN, CDR2 SVGIG (reference sequence). CDR3 length: 13 residues. Trimming cost V 7 bases and J 5 bases; bases outside gene matches: 10. The CDR3 nucleotides read TGTGCCTCCAGGTTAGCGGGTCGGGAGACCCAGTACTTC. It is translated as CASRLAGRETQYF.

This clone appeared a single time. V is TRBV6-6 and J is TRBJ2-3; D call uncertain. The germline V gene has CDR1 MNHNY and CDR2 SVGAGI (reference sequence). V was shortened by 5 bases and J by 4 bases, with 10 bases between the two germline ends. The CDR3 is made up of 13 amino acids. CDR3 DNA sequence: TGTGCCAGCAGTCCCCCTTTTGCAGATACGCAGTATTTT. The encoded protein is CASSPPFADTQYF.

The chain joins TRBV9 to TRBJ1-5, with D unresolved. V was cut by 0 bases and J by 6 bases, with 7 bases left in between. Germline V CDR1 and CDR2: SGDLS, YYNGEE. This CDR3 is built from 13 residues. DNA of the CDR3: TGTGCCAGCAGCGTAGATGAGGGTCAGCCCCAGCATTTT. This codes for CASSVDEGQPQHF.

The chain joins TRBV2 to TRBJ1-1; TRBD1 matches 7 bases. V shed 9 bases and J 10 bases; nucleotides not matched to a gene: 8. The CDR3 runs to 11 residues. Germline CDR1 reads SNHLY; CDR2 reads FYNNEI. This CDR3 reads CASSGEGAAFF. The CDR3 region has the DNA TGTGCCAGTTCCGGAGAGGGGGCAGCTTTCTTT.

The rearrangement links TRBV7-5 to TRBJ2-3; the table's D gene call, TRBD1, was not cross checked with the DNA. TRBV7-5 is shown as a pseudogene. This CDR3 has 16 amino acids. The CDR3 here is CVRSFPPGQSTDTQYF. The CDR3 nucleotides are TGTGTCAGAAGCTTCCCCCCGGGACAGAGCACAGATACGCAGTATTTT.